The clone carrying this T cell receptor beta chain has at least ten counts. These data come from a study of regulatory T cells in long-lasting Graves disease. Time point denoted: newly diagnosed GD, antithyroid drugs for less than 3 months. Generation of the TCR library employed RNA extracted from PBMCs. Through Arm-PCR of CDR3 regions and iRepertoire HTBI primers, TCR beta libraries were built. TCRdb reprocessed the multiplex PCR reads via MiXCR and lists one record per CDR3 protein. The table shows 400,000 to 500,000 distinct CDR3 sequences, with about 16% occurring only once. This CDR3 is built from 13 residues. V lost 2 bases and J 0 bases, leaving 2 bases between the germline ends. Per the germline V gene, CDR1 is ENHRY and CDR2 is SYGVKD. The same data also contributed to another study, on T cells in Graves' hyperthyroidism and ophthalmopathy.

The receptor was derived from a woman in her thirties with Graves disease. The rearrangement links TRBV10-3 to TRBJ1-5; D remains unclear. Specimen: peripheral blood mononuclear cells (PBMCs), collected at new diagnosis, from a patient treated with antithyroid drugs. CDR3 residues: CAISENSNQPQHF. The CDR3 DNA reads TGTGCCATCAGTGAGAATAGCAATCAGCCCCAGCATTTT.